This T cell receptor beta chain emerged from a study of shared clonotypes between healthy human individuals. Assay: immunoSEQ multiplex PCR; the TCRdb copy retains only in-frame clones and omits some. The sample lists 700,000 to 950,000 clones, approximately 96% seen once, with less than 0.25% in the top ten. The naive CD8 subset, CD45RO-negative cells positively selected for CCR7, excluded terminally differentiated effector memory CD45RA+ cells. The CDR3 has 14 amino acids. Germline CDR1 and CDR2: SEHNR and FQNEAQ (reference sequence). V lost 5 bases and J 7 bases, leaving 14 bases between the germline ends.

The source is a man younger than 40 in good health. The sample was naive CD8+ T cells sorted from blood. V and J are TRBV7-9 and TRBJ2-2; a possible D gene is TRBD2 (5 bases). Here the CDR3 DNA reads TGTGCCAGCAGCGCAGGACTCTATCTCGGGGAGCTGTTTTTT. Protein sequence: CASSAGLYLGELFF.